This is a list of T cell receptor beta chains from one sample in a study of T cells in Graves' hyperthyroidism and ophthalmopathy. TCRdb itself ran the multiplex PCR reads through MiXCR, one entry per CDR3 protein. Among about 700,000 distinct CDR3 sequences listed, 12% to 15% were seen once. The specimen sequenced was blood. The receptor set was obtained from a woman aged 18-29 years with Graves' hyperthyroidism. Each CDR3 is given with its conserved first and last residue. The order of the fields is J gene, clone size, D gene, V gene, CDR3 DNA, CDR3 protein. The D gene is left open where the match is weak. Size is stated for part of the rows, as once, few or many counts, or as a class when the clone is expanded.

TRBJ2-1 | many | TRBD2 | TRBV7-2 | TGTGCCAGCAGCTTAGATCTCCTAGCGGGACGGTCCTACAATGAGCAGTTCTTC | CASSLDLLAGRSYNEQFF
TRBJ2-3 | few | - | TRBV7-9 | TGTGCCAGCAGCGCGGGACTGCGAAGCACAGATACGCAGTATTTT | CASSAGLRSTDTQYF
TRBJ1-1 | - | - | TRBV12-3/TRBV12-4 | TGTGCCAGCAGTTTATGGGACCTCCAAAACACTGAAGCTTTCTTT | CASSLWDLQNTEAFF
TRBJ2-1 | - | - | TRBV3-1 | TGTGCCAGCAGCCAAAGCCAGGGGGGCCTTGACGAGCAGTTCTTC | CASSQSQGGLDEQFF
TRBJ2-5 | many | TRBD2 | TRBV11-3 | TGTGCCAGCAGCGAGAGGGGCGGGAGGGGTCAAGAGACCCAGTACTTC | CASSERGGRGQETQYF
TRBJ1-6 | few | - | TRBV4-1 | TGCGCCAGCAGCCAAGTTAGGTTCGGCCTGATTTCACCCCTCCACTTT | CASSQVRFGLISPLHF
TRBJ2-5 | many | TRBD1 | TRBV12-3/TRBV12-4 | TGTGCCAGCAGCAGCGACAGGGCTGAGACCCAGTACTTC | CASSSDRAETQYF
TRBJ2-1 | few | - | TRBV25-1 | TGTGCCAGCAGTGAATTATCTAGTGGGGGCTACAATGAGCAGTTCTTC | CASSELSSGGYNEQFF
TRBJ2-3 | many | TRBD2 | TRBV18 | TGTGCCAGCTCCCCGACTGGGACTAGCCCCACAGATACGCAGTATTTT | CASSPTGTSPTDTQYF
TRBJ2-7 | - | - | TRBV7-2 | TGTGCCAGCAGCCCAGGGGGGAGACCCAGCAATGAGCAGTACTTC | CASSPGGRPSNEQYF
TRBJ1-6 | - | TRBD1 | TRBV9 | TGTGCCAGCAGCGTACCGACAGGGGATACTTCACCCCTCCACTTT | CASSVPTGDTSPLHF
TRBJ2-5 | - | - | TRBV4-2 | TGTGCCAGCGGCCTGGGGGGTCAAGAGACCCAGTACTTC | CASGLGGQETQYF
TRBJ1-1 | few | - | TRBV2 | TGTGCCCACACGGGGGGAAGGGGCACTGAAGCTTTCTTT | CAHTGGRGTEAFF
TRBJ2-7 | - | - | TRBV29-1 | TGCAGCGTTGGGGCTTCTAACTACGAGCAGTACTTC | CSVGASNYEQYF
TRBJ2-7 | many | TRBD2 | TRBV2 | TGTGCCAGCAGTGAAGGTGGGGCGGGGGGGTACTACGAGCAGTACTTC | CASSEGGAGGYYEQYF
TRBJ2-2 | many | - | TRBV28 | TGTGCCAGCACCAACCCCCGGGACATTTCCACCGGGGAGCTGTTTTTT | CASTNPRDISTGELFF
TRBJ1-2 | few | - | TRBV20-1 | TGCAGTGCCCATCCGGTAAACTATGGCTACACCTTC | CSAHPVNYGYTF
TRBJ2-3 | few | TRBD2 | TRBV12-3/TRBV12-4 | TGTGCCAGCAGGTCTAGCGGGATTCCAGCAGATACGCAGTATTTT | CASRSSGIPADTQYF
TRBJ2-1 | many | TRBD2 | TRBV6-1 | TGTGCCAGCTCCTTCACAATGGCGGGAGTGGCCTACAATGAGCAGTTCTTC | CASSFTMAGVAYNEQFF
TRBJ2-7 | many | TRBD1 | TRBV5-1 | TGCGCCAGCAGCTATCGACAGGGAAGAGGGTCCTACGAGCAGTACTTC | CASSYRQGRGSYEQYF
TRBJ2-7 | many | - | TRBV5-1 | TGCGCCAGCTCGAGAATCGCGTCTACCTACGAGCAGTACTTC | CASSRIASTYEQYF
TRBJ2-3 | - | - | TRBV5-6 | TGTGCCAGCAGCTTGGGCGTGGGCCCATCGCAGCCCCAGTATTTT | CASSLGVGPSQPQYF
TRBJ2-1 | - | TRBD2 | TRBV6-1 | TGTGCCAGCAAGATAACTAGCGGGAGCGGTGCCAGTGAGCAGTTCTTC | CASKITSGSGASEQFF
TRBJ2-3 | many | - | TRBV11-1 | TGTGCCAGCAGCTTAAGAGGACTATACACAGATACGCAGTATTTT | CASSLRGLYTDTQYF
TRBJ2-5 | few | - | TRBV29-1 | TGCAGCGCCTTCCGGGGGGACAAAGAGACCCAGTACTTC | CSAFRGDKETQYF
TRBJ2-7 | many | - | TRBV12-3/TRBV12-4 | TGTGCCAGCAGTGGTAGCGTTAATTACGAGCAGTACTTC | CASSGSVNYEQYF
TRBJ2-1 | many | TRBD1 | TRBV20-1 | TGCAGTGCCAGGGACAGGGGGTATCATGCAGCGGGAGTCGATGAGCAGTTCTTC | CSARDRGYHAAGVDEQFF
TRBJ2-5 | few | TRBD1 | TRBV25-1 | TGTGCCAGCAGTAACCCGGGACAGCAATTGGTAGAGACCCAGTACTTC | CASSNPGQQLVETQYF
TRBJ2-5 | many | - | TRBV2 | TGTGCCAGCAAGCGACAGAGTCAAGAGACCCAGTACTTC | CASKRQSQETQYF
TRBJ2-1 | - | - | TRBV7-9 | TGTGCCAGCAGCGGAGATAGGGTGGGGAGCTCCTACAATGAGCAGTTCTTC | CASSGDRVGSSYNEQFF
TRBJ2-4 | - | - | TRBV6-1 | TGTGCCAGCAGTGAGCGGGGTTTCGGCGCTCTAGCCAAAAACATTCAGTACTTC | CASSERGFGALAKNIQYF
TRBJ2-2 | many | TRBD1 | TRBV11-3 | TGTGCCAGCAGCTTAGATACCATCCCCACAGGGGCCTACACCGGGGAGCTGTTTTTT | CASSLDTIPTGAYTGELFF
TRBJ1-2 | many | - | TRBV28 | TGTGCCAGCAGTTCAAGTGTCCCTAACTATGGCTACACCTTC | CASSSSVPNYGYTF
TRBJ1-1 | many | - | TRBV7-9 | TGTGCCAGCAGCCAAACAGACCCTTACACTGAAGCTTTCTTT | CASSQTDPYTEAFF
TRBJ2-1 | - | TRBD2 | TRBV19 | TGTGCCAGTGGGGGGGGGTATGAGCAGTTCTTC | CASGGGYEQFF
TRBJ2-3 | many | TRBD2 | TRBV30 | TGTGCCTGGAAAAGCGGGAGAGGCACAGATACGCAGTATTTT | CAWKSGRGTDTQYF
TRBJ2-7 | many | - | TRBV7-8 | TGTGCCAGCAGCTTAAGTCAGCCCTTCGGGGAGCAGTACTTC | CASSLSQPFGEQYF
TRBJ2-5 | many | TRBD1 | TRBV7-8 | TGTGCCAGCCGACAGGGAGAGACCCAGTACTTC | CASRQGETQYF
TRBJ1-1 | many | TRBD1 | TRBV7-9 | TGTGCCAGCAGTCAGGGGGGGGCGCTGGACACTGAAGCTTTCTTT | CASSQGGALDTEAFF
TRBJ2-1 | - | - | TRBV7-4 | TGTGCCAGCAGCTTACTTATCGGAGGGCCCTTTTTGAATGAGCAGTTCTTC | CASSLLIGGPFLNEQFF
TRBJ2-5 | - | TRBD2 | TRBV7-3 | TGTGCCAGCAGCTTAAGTAGCGGGATGGGAGAGACCCAGTACTTC | CASSLSSGMGETQYF
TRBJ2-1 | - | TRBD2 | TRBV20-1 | TGCAGTGCTAGAGACGGGGCTAGCGGAACCAATGAGCAGTTCTTC | CSARDGASGTNEQFF
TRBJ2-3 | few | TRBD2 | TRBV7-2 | TGTGCCAGCAGCGCAAGAGTAGCGGGTAGAGATACGCAGTATTTT | CASSARVAGRDTQYF
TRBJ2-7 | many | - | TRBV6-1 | TGTGCCAGCAGACGAGACCCCCTGTACGAGCAGTACTTC | CASRRDPLYEQYF
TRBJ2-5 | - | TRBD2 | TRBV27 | TGTGCCAGCAGCCACACCGGGACTAGCGGGAGGTCAGAGACCCAGTACTTC | CASSHTGTSGRSETQYF
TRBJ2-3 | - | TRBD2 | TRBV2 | TGTGCCAAGACTAGCGGGAGTGATACGCAGTATTTT | CAKTSGSDTQYF
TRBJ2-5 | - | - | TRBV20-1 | TGCAGTGCTAGGGGGCGGGTTCAAGAGACCCAGTACTTC | CSARGRVQETQYF